This T cell receptor beta chain was identified during a study of blood T cell repertoires in COVID-19. The germline V and J ends were trimmed by 7 bases and 3 bases, with 16 bases remaining between them. CDR1 and CDR2 (germline): MDHEN, SYDVKM. The CDR3 extends over 15 amino acids. Sequenced by immunoSEQ multiplex PCR; TCRdb stores in-frame clones only, minus some. This table has approximately 120,000 clones, about 85% appearing once. Material for sequencing was peripheral blood. This TCR derives from an elderly woman with acute or convalescent COVID-19. V gene TRBV28 combines with J gene TRBJ2-4, with a tentative D call TRBD1 (6 bases). This CDR3 reads CASNQLTGGKNIQYF. The CDR3 coding sequence is TGTGCCAGCAACCAGCTGACAGGTGGCAAAAACATTCAGTACTTC.